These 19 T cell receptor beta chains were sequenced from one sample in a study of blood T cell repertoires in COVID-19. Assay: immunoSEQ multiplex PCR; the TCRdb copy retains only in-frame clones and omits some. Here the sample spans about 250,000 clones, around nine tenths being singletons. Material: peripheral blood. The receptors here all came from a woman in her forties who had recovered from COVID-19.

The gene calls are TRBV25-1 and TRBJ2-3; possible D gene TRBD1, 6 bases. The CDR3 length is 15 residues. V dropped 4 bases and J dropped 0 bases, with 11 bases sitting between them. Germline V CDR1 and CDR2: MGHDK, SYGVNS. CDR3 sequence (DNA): TGTGCCAGCAGTGGGTGGGACACTAGCACAGATACGCAGTATTTT. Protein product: CASSGWDTSTDTQYF. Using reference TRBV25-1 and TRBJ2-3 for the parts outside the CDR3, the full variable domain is EADIYQTPRYLVIGTGKKITLECSQTMGHDKMYWYQQDPGMELHLIHYSYGVNSTEKGDLSSESTVSRIRTEHFPLTLESARPSHTSQYLCASSGWDTSTDTQYFGPGTRLTVL.

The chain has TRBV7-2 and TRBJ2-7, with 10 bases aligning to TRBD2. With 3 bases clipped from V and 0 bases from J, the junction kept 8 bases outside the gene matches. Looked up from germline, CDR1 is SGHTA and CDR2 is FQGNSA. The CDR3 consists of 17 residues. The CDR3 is CASSFLAGGSSSYEQYF. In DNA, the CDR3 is TGTGCCAGCAGCTTCTTAGCGGGAGGTTCTAGCTCCTACGAGCAGTACTTC.

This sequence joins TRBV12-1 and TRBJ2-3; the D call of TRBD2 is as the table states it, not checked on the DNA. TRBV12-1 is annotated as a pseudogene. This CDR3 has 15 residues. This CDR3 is CARRQTSPSTDTQYF. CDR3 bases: TGTGCCAGGAGACAGACTAGTCCCAGCACAGATACGCAGTATTTT.

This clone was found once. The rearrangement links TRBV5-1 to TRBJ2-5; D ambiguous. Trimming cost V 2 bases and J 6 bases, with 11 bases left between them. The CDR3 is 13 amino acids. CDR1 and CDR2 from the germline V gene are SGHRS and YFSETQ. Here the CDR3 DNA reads TGCGCCAGCAGCTTAGGATCAGACAAGACCCAGTACTTC. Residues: CASSLGSDKTQYF.

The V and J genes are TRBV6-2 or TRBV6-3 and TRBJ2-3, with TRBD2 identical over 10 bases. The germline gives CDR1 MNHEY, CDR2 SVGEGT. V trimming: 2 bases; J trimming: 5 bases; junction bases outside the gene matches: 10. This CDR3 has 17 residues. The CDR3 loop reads CASSYGALAGARDTQYF. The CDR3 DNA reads TGTGCCAGCAGTTACGGTGCGCTAGCGGGGGCCAGAGATACGCAGTATTTT.

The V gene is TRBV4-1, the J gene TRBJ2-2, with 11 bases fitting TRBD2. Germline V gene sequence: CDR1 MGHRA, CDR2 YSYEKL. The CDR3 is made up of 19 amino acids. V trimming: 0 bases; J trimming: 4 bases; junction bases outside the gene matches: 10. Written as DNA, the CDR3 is TGCGCCAGCAGCCAAGATCTACTAGCGGGAGTCGGGGGCACCGGGGAGCTGTTTTTT. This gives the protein CASSQDLLAGVGGTGELFF.

The CDR3 sequence is CASSYELADNEQFF. CDR3 sequence (DNA): TGTGCCAGCAGTTATGAACTAGCGGATAATGAGCAGTTCTTC. This chain uses TRBV6-5 with TRBJ2-1; 8 nucleotides align to TRBD2. Per germline, CDR1 MNHEY and CDR2 SVGAGI. The CDR3 is 14 residues long. The V gene end was trimmed by 3 bases and the J gene end by 7 bases; junction bases not matched to a gene: 5.

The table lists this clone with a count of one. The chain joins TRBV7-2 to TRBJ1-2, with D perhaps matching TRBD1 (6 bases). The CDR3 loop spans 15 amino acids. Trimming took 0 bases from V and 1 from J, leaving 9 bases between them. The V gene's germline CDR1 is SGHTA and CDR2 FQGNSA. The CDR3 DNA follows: TGTGCCAGCAGCTTAGCGGGGGCTAATAACTATGGCTACACCTTC. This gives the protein CASSLAGANNYGYTF.

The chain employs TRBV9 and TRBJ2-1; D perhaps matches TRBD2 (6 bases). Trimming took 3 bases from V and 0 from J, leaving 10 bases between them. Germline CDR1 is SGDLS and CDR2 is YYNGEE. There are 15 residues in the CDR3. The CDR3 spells CASSASESSYNEQFF. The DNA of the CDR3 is TGTGCCAGCAGCGCTAGCGAGAGCTCCTACAATGAGCAGTTCTTC.

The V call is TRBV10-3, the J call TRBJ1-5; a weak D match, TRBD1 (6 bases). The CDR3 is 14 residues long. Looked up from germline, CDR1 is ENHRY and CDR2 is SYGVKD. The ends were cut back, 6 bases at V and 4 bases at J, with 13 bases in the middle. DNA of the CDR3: TGTGCCATCAGCCCGGACAGCCCTAATCAGCCCCAGCATTTT. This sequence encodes CAISPDSPNQPQHF.

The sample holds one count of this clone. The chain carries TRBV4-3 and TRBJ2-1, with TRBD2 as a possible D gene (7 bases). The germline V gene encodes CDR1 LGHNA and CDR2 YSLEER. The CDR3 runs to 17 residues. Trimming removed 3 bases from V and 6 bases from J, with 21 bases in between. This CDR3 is CASSQGRPRGGRNEQFF. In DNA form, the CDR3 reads TGCGCCAGCAGCCAGGGTCGACCGAGGGGGGGCCGCAATGAGCAGTTCTTC.

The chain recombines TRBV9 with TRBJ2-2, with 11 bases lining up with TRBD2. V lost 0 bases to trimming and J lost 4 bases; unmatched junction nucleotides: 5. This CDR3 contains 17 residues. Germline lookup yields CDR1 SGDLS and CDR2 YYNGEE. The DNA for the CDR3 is TGTGCCAGCAGCGTAGTTAGCGGGGGGGCAGGCACCGGGGAGCTGTTTTTT. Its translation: CASSVVSGGAGTGELFF.

The CDR3 spells CASSPSGTGKGDSYEQYF. The CDR3 DNA sequence: TGTGCCAGCTCACCGTCCGGGACAGGGAAAGGGGACTCCTACGAGCAGTACTTC. The gene calls are TRBV18 and TRBJ2-7, with 9 bases that match TRBD1. V gave up 3 bases and J gave up 0 bases; unmatched junction bases: 12. Per the germline V gene, CDR1 is KGHSH and CDR2 is LQKENI. CDR3 length equals 18 residues.

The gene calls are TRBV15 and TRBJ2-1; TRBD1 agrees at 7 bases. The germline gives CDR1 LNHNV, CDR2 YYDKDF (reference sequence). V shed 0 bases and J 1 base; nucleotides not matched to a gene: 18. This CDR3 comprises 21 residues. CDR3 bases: TGTGCCACCAGCAGAGATTTGCCGGCGCTGACCGGGACAGATTCCTACAATGAGCAGTTCTTC. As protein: CATSRDLPALTGTDSYNEQFF.

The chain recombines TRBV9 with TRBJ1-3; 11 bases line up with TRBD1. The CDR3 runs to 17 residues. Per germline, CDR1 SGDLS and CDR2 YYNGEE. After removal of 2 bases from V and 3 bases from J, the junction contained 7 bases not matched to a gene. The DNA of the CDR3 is TGTGCCAGCAGCGTTATAGGGACAGGGGGTCTTGGAAACACCATATATTTT. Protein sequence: CASSVIGTGGLGNTIYF. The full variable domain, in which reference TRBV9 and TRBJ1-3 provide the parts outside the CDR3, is DSGVTQTPKHLITATGQRVTLRCSPRSGDLSVYWYQQSLDQGLQFLIQYYNGEERAKGNILERFSAQQFPDLHSELNLSSLELGDSALYFCASSVIGTGGLGNTIYFGEGSWLTVV.

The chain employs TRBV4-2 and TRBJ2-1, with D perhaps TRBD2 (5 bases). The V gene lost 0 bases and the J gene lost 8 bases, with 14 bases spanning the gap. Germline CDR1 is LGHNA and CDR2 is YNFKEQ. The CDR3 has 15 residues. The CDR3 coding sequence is TGTGCCAGCAGCCAAGAAACAGTTGGGAGCGATGAGCAGTTCTTC. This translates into CASSQETVGSDEQFF.

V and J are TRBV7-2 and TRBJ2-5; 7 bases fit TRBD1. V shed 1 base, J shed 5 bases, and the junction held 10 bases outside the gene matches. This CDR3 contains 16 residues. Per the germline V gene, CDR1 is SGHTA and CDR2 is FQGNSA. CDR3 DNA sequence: TGTGCCAGCAGCTTAGAGACAGGGCGCCCTCGGGAGACCCAGTACTTC. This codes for CASSLETGRPRETQYF.

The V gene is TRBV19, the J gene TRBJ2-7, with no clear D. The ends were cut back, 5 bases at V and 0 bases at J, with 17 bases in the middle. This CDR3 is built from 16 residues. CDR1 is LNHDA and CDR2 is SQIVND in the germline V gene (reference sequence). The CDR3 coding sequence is TGTGCCAGTAGTTCCCCCGCTCTAGGCGGCTCCTACGAGCAGTACTTC. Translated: CASSSPALGGSYEQYF.

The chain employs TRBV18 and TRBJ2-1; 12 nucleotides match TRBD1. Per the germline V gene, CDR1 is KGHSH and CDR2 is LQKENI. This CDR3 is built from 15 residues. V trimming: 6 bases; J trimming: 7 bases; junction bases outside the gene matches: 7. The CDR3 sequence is CASSPGTGGGNEQFF. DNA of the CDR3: TGTGCCAGCTCTCCAGGGACAGGGGGCGGGAATGAGCAGTTCTTC. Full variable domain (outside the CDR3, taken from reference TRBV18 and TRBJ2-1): NAGVMQNPRHLVRRRGQEARLRCSPMKGHSHVYWYRQLPEEGLKFMVYLQKENIIDESGMPKERFSAEFPKEGPSILRIQQVVRGDSAAYFCASSPGTGGGNEQFFGPGTRLTVL.